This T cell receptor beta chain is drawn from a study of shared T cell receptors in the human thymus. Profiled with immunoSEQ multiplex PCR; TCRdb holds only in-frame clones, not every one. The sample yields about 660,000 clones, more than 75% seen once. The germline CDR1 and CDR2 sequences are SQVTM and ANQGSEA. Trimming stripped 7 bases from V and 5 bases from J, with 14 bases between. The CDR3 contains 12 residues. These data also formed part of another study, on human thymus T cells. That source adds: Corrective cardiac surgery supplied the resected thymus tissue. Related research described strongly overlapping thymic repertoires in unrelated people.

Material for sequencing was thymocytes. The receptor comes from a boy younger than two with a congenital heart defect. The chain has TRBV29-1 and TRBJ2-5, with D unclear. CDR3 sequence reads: CSANQAAETQYF. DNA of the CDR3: TGCAGCGCCAATCAGGCCGCGGAGACCCAGTACTTC.